The T cell receptor beta chain under discussion was sequenced for a study of shared clonotypes between healthy human individuals. Turning to the study itself: The study enrolled a couple of women and three men aged 18 to 49.

CDR3 length: 13 residues. Germline CDR1 is MDHEN and CDR2 is SYDVKM. V shed 6 bases, J shed 4 bases, and the junction held 6 bases outside the gene matches. Study-level points and caveats: Researchers sampled blood only, noting tissue repertoires likely differ.

This clone was detected a few times. Its specificity is unknown. Clones were read by immunoSEQ multiplex PCR, and TCRdb kept only the in-frame ones, dropping some. The table has about 2.4 million clones, 90% to 95% seen once. This clonotype was obtained from a man in his late teens or twenties in good health. Some clones in this sample may be carry-over from other donors' samples. Material for sequencing was naive CD4+ T cells from PBMCs. Subset of the sample: CD45RA+ positively selected. The chain combines TRBV28 with TRBJ2-7, with 7 bases that match TRBD2. CDR3 nucleotides: TGTGCCAGCAGCTCGGGGGGACGGTACGAGCAGTACTTC. Its protein product is CASSSGGRYEQYF.